This T cell receptor beta chain comes out of a study of OX40 agonist ivuxolimab in advanced cancers. Looking at the study overall: Ivuxolimab was an agonistic, fully human IgG2 monoclonal antibody directed against OX40 (CD134), a costimulatory receptor. Intravenous ivuxolimab was administered to patients every 2 weeks at six dose levels: 0.01, 0.1, 0.3, 1.5, 3 and 10 mg/kg. The point of sequencing TCRbeta in the periphery was to test whether ivuxolimab changed TCR sequence diversity and drove clonal T-cell expansion. A male proportion of 75% to 85% and a mean age of approximately 60 years, ranging from about 23 to 79, were recorded for the dose-escalation cohort. Of the approximately 50 patients in dose escalation, 19 had hepatocellular carcinoma, about 15 had melanoma, 9 had renal cell carcinoma and 9 had head and neck cancer. The paper reports the monotherapy dose-escalation portion (N = 52 patients) of the phase I ivuxolimab trial. Partial responses were achieved by three dose-escalation patients, of whom one had hepatocellular carcinoma and two had cutaneous melanoma. Prior anti-PD-1, anti-PD-L1 or anti-CTLA-4 therapy was permitted, and checkpoint inhibitors had been received by roughly 42% of dose-escalation patients. Study-level results and caveats: Partial responders in the 0.1-3.0 mg/kg groups had among the lowest normalized peripheral clonal expansion, especially among CD8+ T cells. After ivuxolimab, more expanded clones were found on average in CD8+ T cells than in CD4+ T cells. At doses of 0.1 to 3.0 mg/kg, clonal expansion of both CD4+ and CD8+ T cells in blood was seen between baseline and week 6. The antigen specificity of the peripheral T cells that underwent clonal expansion was not determined. Low levels of normalized T-cell clonal expansion were also seen in some nonresponding patients.

Patients with autoimmune disease history or receiving systemic immunosuppression were excluded from the trial. Peripheral blood for TCR sequencing was collected from all dose cohorts at baseline, on cycle 4 day 1, and on cycle 7 day 1. Samples were obtained from an open-label, multicenter, first-in-human phase I dose-escalation trial of ivuxolimab. Adults with locally advanced or metastatic melanoma, renal cell carcinoma, hepatocellular carcinoma or head and neck squamous cell carcinoma were enrolled in the trial. Before TCR sequencing, CD4+ and CD8+ T cells were separately sorted from peripheral blood. Genomic DNA was extracted from sorted cells for sequencing of the TCRbeta CDR3 region. TCRbeta CDR3 regions were sequenced using the immunoSEQ Assay. Here the immuneACCESS table is served through TCRdb, limited to in-frame sequences with V and J called. Missing clones are a known gap in these copies; in checked studies unresolved V genes cover under half, and the rest lacks a known reason. The sample table lists more than 25,000 clones, approximately 85% of them with a count of one. The ten largest clones add up to 25% of the sample.

In the germline V gene, CDR1 corresponds to LGHNA and CDR2 to YNFKEQ. The CDR3, from cysteine to phenylalanine, totals 13 residues. Of the read, only the CDR3 DNA is kept; its 39 bases are in frame from base 1. The trim is 1 base for V and 9 bases for J, with a gap of 10 bases between the germline ends. In the case of this clone: Its recognized antigen is unknown. The input lacks base qualities; no much larger clone sits a single base away.

The receptor was isolated from an adult with an advanced solid tumor such as melanoma, head and neck, liver or kidney cancer. Sample: CD4+ or CD8+ T cells sorted from blood, taken in a trial of the OX40 agonist ivuxolimab. Recombination joined TRBV4-2 with TRBJ2-1; the D region possibly corresponds to TRBD2 (5 bases align). The CDR3: CASSQVASAEQFF. The DNA sequence follows: TGTGCCAGCAGCCAAGTAGCGAGTGCTGAGCAGTTCTTC.